Presented here are 7 T cell receptor beta chains from one specimen sequenced in a study of technical replicates of blood from several donors (dated 2017 in TCRdb). Receptors were amplified or captured by the immunoSEQ multiplex PCR assay. TCRdb's version of the immuneACCESS table is confined to in-frame rearrangements and falls short of the full clone set. An unresolved V gene accounts for under half of the shortfall where checked; the remainder is of unknown origin. In this sample the table shows 67,000 or so clones, about nine tenths of which occur a single time. The ten top clones hold around 0.38% of the sample. Sequences were obtained from T cells isolated from PBMCs. The receptors stem from a human donor in good health.

The chain links TRBV2 to TRBJ1-1; no definite D call. The V gene lost 3 bases and the J gene lost 8 bases, with 7 bases spanning the gap. This CDR3 is built from 11 residues. Germline CDR1 reads SNHLY; CDR2 reads FYNNEI. For the CDR3, the DNA is TGTGCCAGCAGTGAGGTTGCGGAAGCTTTCTTT. Residues: CASSEVAEAFF.

The table lists this clone with a count of one. The V gene is TRBV19, the J gene TRBJ2-3; possibly TRBD1 for D (6 bases). The CDR3 consists of 19 residues. Germline CDR1 and CDR2: LNHDA and SQIVND (reference sequence). Trimming cost V 0 bases and J 6 bases, with 25 bases left between them. The CDR3 DNA follows: TGTGCCAGTAGTATAGACCCGAGGGGGTCTTCTGCAAAAGTTGATACGCAGTATTTT. Translating gives CASSIDPRGSSAKVDTQYF.

This clone has just one count. The chain is built from TRBV29-1 and TRBJ2-1, with 9 bases identical to TRBD1. Looked up from germline, CDR1 is SQVTM and CDR2 is ANQGSEA. Trimming removed 7 bases from V and 8 bases from J; junction bases left unmatched: 9. This CDR3 region has 13 residues. For the CDR3, the DNA is TGCAGCGCGGGACAGGGTCTCGCGGATGAGCAGTTCTTC. As protein: CSAGQGLADEQFF.

In its sample, this clone was seen once. The chain employs TRBV7-3 and TRBJ1-5; a weak D match, TRBD1 (5 bases). V shed 2 bases and J shed 0 bases, with 8 bases lying between them. Germline V gives CDR1 SGHTA, CDR2 FQGTGA. The CDR3 spans 15 residues. This CDR3 reads CASSLWGYSNQPQHF. CDR3 in DNA: TGTGCCAGCAGCTTATGGGGCTATAGCAATCAGCCCCAGCATTTT.

The genes are TRBV27 and TRBJ2-3, with 11 bases that match TRBD2. CDR1 and CDR2 from the germline V gene are MNHEY and SMNVEV (reference sequence). This CDR3 has 15 amino acids. V lost 3 bases, J lost 5 bases, and 4 bases stayed unmatched. CDR3 region: CASSFSGGVIDTQYF. The DNA of the CDR3 is TGTGCCAGCAGTTTTAGCGGGGGGGTAATAGATACGCAGTATTTT.

This sequence joins TRBV4-2 and TRBJ2-7; perhaps TRBD2 as D (6 bases). This CDR3 spans 15 amino acids. The germline gives CDR1 LGHNA, CDR2 YNFKEQ. The V end was cut by 0 bases, the J end by 5 bases, with 14 bases between. The CDR3 loop is CASSQEKAGMHEQYF. The CDR3 nucleotides read TGTGCCAGCAGCCAAGAGAAAGCGGGTATGCACGAGCAGTACTTC.

The CDR3 DNA sequence: TGCGCCAGCAGCCAAGCGGGGACTAGCGGCGCCTACGAGCAGTACTTC. Its translation: CASSQAGTSGAYEQYF. The rearrangement joins TRBV4-1 to TRBJ2-7; 11 bases fit TRBD2. The CDR3 contains 16 residues. CDR1 is MGHRA, CDR2 YSYEKL, per germline. V shed 1 base, J shed 2 bases, and the junction held 4 bases outside the gene matches.